The 24 T cell receptor beta chains listed next were all sequenced from one sample in a study of response to subunit inactivated influenza vaccine. TCRdb reprocessed the RT-PCR reads with MiXCR, giving one entry per CDR3 protein. The table shows around 850,000 distinct CDR3 sequences, with about 18% occurring only once. Source: PBMCs from blood, taken around 5 days after vaccination. The receptors derive from a man aged 45 to 65 who received an inactivated influenza vaccine.

The chain joins TRBV6-2 or TRBV6-3 to TRBJ2-5, with 14 bases fitting TRBD2. J was trimmed by 6 bases and V by 5 bases; bases with no gene match: 14. The germline V gene encodes CDR1 MNHEY and CDR2 SVGEGT. This CDR3 contains 18 residues. The CDR3 nucleotides read TGTGCCAGCAGTACCGGACTAGCGGGGGGTACCTCGAGCCAGACCCAGTACTTC. Translating it yields CASSTGLAGGTSSQTQYF.

This clonotype was seen more than once but under ten times. This chain links TRBV4-3 with TRBJ2-3; a weak D match, TRBD2 (6 bases). Trimming cost V 1 base and J 4 bases, with 6 bases left between them. CDR1 and CDR2 from the germline V gene are LGHNA and YSLEER. This CDR3 is built from 13 residues. CDR3 in amino acids: CASSQGEADTQYF. DNA of the CDR3: TGCGCCAGCAGCCAAGGGGAGGCAGATACGCAGTATTTT.

This clonotype was recorded a few times. The rearrangement links TRBV29-1 to TRBJ1-1; 7 positions match TRBD1. Germline trimming cut 7 bases from V and 0 bases from J; bases unmatched to any gene: 5. This CDR3 has 13 amino acids. Germline lookup yields CDR1 SQVTM and CDR2 ANQGSEA. This CDR3 reads CSAEGQMNTEAFF. CDR3 nucleotide sequence: TGCAGCGCCGAGGGACAGATGAACACTGAAGCTTTCTTT.

This clonotype was recorded many times. The chain employs TRBV5-5 and TRBJ2-7, with 8 bases aligning to TRBD1. V lost 3 bases, J lost 4 bases, and 12 bases stayed unmatched. Germline lookup yields CDR1 SGHKS and CDR2 YYEKEE (reference sequence). The CDR3 sequence is 16 residues long. CDR3 loop: CASSWGLDRVPYEQYF. DNA of the CDR3: TGTGCCAGCAGCTGGGGACTGGACAGGGTCCCTTACGAGCAGTACTTC.

This clonotype was detected only a few times. The chain recombines TRBV20-1 with TRBJ2-3; a possible D gene is TRBD2 (5 bases). This CDR3 spans 16 amino acids. From germline, CDR1 is DFQATT and CDR2 SNEGSKA (reference sequence). V lost 0 bases and J lost 2, with 15 bases in between. CDR3 nucleotide sequence: TGCAGTGCTAGAGATCCGGCTAGCCGCAACACAGATACGCAGTATTTT. Residues: CSARDPASRNTDTQYF.

The rearrangement links TRBV6-5 to TRBJ2-1; D is undetermined. Trimming took off 1 base at V and 5 bases at J, with 9 bases between the two ends. CDR1 MNHEY and CDR2 SVGAGI come from the germline V gene. This CDR3 has 14 residues. The CDR3 DNA reads as TGTGCCAGCAGTTACTGGCTAGGAGACAATGAGCAGTTCTTC. Translation: CASSYWLGDNEQFF.

The chain uses TRBV2 and TRBJ1-1; 7 positions match TRBD1. The V segment lost 6 bases and the J segment 4 bases; nucleotides outside the gene matches: 11. The germline V gene encodes CDR1 SNHLY and CDR2 FYNNEI. CDR3 length: 15 residues. The CDR3 here is CASSGDSRGPTEAFF. The CDR3 nucleotides read TGTGCCAGCAGCGGGGACAGCCGGGGCCCCACTGAAGCTTTCTTT. Full variable domain (missing parts from reference TRBV2 and TRBJ1-1): EPEVTQTPSHQVTQMGQEVILRCVPISNHLYFYWYRQILGQKVEFLVSFYNNEISEKSEIFDDQFSVERPDGSNFTLKIRSTKLEDSAMYFCASSGDSRGPTEAFFGQGTRLTVV.

This clonotype was recorded a few times. V and J are TRBV29-1 and TRBJ2-1, with D tentatively TRBD1 (6 bases). The CDR3 spans 16 residues. V dropped 3 bases and J dropped 2 bases, with 17 bases sitting between them. Per germline, CDR1 SQVTM and CDR2 ANQGSEA. The CDR3 here is CSVERVPGGPYNEQFF. CDR3 coding DNA: TGCAGCGTTGAGAGGGTCCCTGGGGGCCCCTACAATGAGCAGTTCTTC.

This clonotype was observed many times. J is TRBJ2-7 and V is TRBV7-6, with D possibly being TRBD1 (5 bases). CDR1 and CDR2 (germline): SGHVS, FNYEAQ. The CDR3 runs 13 residues. The ends were cut back, 5 bases at V and 2 bases at J, with 10 bases in the middle. CDR3 region: CASSHKDTYEQYF. CDR3 in DNA: TGTGCCAGCAGCCACAAGGACACCTACGAGCAGTACTTC. Looking up the rest from reference TRBV7-6 and TRBJ2-7 gives the full variable domain: GAGVSQSPRYKVTKRGQDVALRCDPISGHVSLYWYRQALGQGPEFLTYFNYEAQQDKSGLPNDRFSAERPEGSISTLTIQRTEQRDSAMYRCASSHKDTYEQYFGPGTRLTVT.

The chain recombines TRBV24-1 with TRBJ2-5; D possibly corresponds to TRBD2 (6 bases). The CDR3 extends over 13 amino acids. From germline, CDR1 is KGHDR and CDR2 SFDVKD. Trimming removed 7 bases at V and 5 bases at J, with 13 bases between. The CDR3 loop reads CATRSGAGETQYF. CDR3 nucleotides: TGTGCCACCAGGTCGGGAGCTGGGGAGACCCAGTACTTC.

The chain carries TRBV4-2 and TRBJ2-5, with a possible D match to TRBD2 (5 bases). V shed 0 bases and J shed 13 bases, with 15 bases lying between them. The CDR3 totals 13 residues. Germline V lookup: CDR1 LGHNA, CDR2 YNFKEQ. CDR3: CASSQDLSGIVYF. The DNA for the CDR3 is TGTGCCAGCAGCCAAGATCTATCGGGGATAGTGTACTTC.

This clonotype came up many times. The chain employs TRBV5-6 and TRBJ2-1; D gene ambiguous. Germline V gene sequence: CDR1 SGHDT, CDR2 YYEEEE. V was shortened by 2 bases and J by 4 bases, with 7 bases between the two germline ends. This CDR3 has 13 residues. This chain's CDR3 is CASSFQNYNEQFF. The CDR3 region has the DNA TGTGCCAGCAGCTTCCAGAATTACAATGAGCAGTTCTTC.

This clonotype was picked up a small number of times. The chain carries TRBV4-3 and TRBJ1-6; D gene ambiguous. This CDR3 comprises 15 residues. V was pared by 1 base and J by 6 bases, with 10 bases between. The germline CDR1 and CDR2 sequences are LGHNA and YSLEER. CDR3 DNA sequence: TGCGCCAGCAGCCAAGTTACAGCCGTTAATTCACCCCTCCACTTT. Translated: CASSQVTAVNSPLHF.

At least ten counts were recorded for this clonotype. This sequence joins TRBV12-3 or TRBV12-4 and TRBJ2-7, with 12 bases aligning to TRBD1. The J segment lost 3 bases and the V segment lost 5 bases, leaving 2 bases of the junction unmatched. The CDR3 is 14 residues long. This chain's CDR3 is CASSGTGGFYEQYF. In DNA form, the CDR3 reads TGTGCCAGCAGTGGGACAGGGGGCTTCTACGAGCAGTACTTC.

This clonotype turned up a few times. The chain carries TRBV6-1 and TRBJ2-5; D is ambiguous. The CDR3 is made up of 12 amino acids. Trimming removed 3 bases from V and 13 bases from J, with 15 bases in between. Germline V gene sequence: CDR1 MNHNS, CDR2 SASEGT. The CDR3 loop is CASSDPLGPRYF. The DNA of the CDR3 is TGTGCCAGCAGTGACCCTCTAGGCCCGCGGTACTTC.

The chain uses TRBV4-2 and TRBJ2-1, with D unresolved. This CDR3 has 12 amino acids. The germline CDR1 and CDR2 sequences are LGHNA and YNFKEQ. V gave up 0 bases and J gave up 11 bases, with 8 bases separating them. The CDR3 coding sequence is TGTGCCAGCAGCCAAGAGTCGGGTAAGCAGTTCTTC. Protein product: CASSQESGKQFF.

This clonotype was recorded many times. The chain joins TRBV4-3 to TRBJ2-7; maybe TRBD1 (6 bases). Germline CDR1 is LGHNA and CDR2 is YSLEER. The CDR3 covers 15 residues. Trimming cost V 2 bases and J 3 bases, with 14 bases left between them. The CDR3 DNA sequence: TGCGCCAGCAGCCAAACCCGACAGGTTCGCTACGAGCAGTACTTC. The encoded protein is CASSQTRQVRYEQYF.

CDR3: CAISERAASGFETQYF. DNA for the CDR3: TGTGCCATCAGTGAGCGGGCGGCTAGCGGGTTTGAGACCCAGTACTTC. This rearrangement joins TRBV10-3 to TRBJ2-5; 8 bases line up with TRBD2. The CDR3 runs to 16 residues. Germline V gene sequence: CDR1 ENHRY, CDR2 SYGVKD. The trim removed 2 bases at V and 5 bases at J, leaving 10 bases unmatched.

The CDR3 region is CASSWRNSYNSPLHF. The CDR3 DNA follows: TGTGCCAGCAGCTGGCGGAACTCCTATAATTCACCCCTCCACTTT. J is TRBJ1-6 and V is TRBV5-6, with D uncertain. Germline CDR1 is SGHDT and CDR2 is YYEEEE. This CDR3 spans 15 amino acids. Deletions cut 3 bases from V and 0 bases from J, with 7 bases between.

In its sample, this clonotype was seen a few times. The chain carries TRBV6-5 and TRBJ2-1, with a possible D match to TRBD2 (7 bases). CDR1 is MNHEY and CDR2 is SVGAGI in the germline V gene. The ends were cut back, 0 bases at V and 8 bases at J, with 11 bases in the middle. There are 14 residues in the CDR3. The DNA of the CDR3 is TGTGCCAGCAGTTACTCGTGGGGGGGCGATGAGCAGTTCTTC. Translated: CASSYSWGGDEQFF.

This clonotype was seen more than once but under ten times. The V and J genes are TRBV5-5 and TRBJ2-1; D might be TRBD1 (5 bases). The CDR3 covers 14 residues. The V gene's germline CDR1 is SGHKS and CDR2 YYEKEE (reference sequence). Trimming stripped 0 bases from V and 7 bases from J, with 11 bases between. The CDR3 nucleotides read TGTGCCAGCAGCTTGGGGGGCTCGCAGAATGAGCAGTTCTTC. Residues: CASSLGGSQNEQFF.

The chain couples TRBV20-1 to TRBJ2-3, with a tentative D call TRBD2 (5 bases). The CDR3 spans 13 residues. CDR1 is DFQATT and CDR2 is SNEGSKA in the germline V gene (reference sequence). Trimming removed 1 base from V and 2 bases from J, with 7 bases in between. The CDR3 DNA sequence: TGCAGTGCTAGAGCGGGAACCACAGATACGCAGTATTTT. Translating gives CSARAGTTDTQYF.

This clonotype was picked up a small number of times. The chain recombines TRBV3-1 with TRBJ2-1, with 8 bases matching TRBD1. The CDR3 is made up of 15 amino acids. Germline trimming cut 0 bases from V and 9 bases from J; bases unmatched to any gene: 7. The germline CDR1 and CDR2 sequences are LGHDT and YNNKEL (reference sequence). Here the CDR3 DNA reads TGTGCCAGCAGCCAAGATTTCGGACAGGGTGGTGAGCAGTTCTTC. Translation: CASSQDFGQGGEQFF.

V gene TRBV6-2 or TRBV6-3 combines with J gene TRBJ2-7, with 7 bases aligning to TRBD1. Germline-derived CDR1 and CDR2 are MNHEY and SVGEGT. The CDR3 loop spans 13 amino acids. The ends lost 7 bases at V and 6 bases at J; junction bases unmatched: 9. CDR3 bases: TGTGCCAGCATCGACAGGGTAACTGGCGAGCAGTACTTC. Translated, it gives CASIDRVTGEQYF.